This passage covers 5 T cell receptor beta chains from one sample sequenced in a study of post-analysis software for immune sequencing data. Findings and limits, study-wide: Five TRBV segments were significantly more frequent in patients than in controls. TRBV5-6, TRBV5-1 and TRBV20-1 were among these segments.

Prepared TCR beta cDNA libraries contained unique molecular identifiers. MiXCR, applied by TCRdb to the PCR reads, yields one record per CDR3 protein. The table lists roughly 800,000 distinct CDR3 sequences, roughly half of them singletons. These receptors have no identified antigens. Material for sequencing was blood. The receptors were sampled from a girl between 10 and 17 years old with multiple sclerosis.

This sequence joins TRBV5-1 and TRBJ2-7; the D gene could be TRBD1 or TRBD2 (5 bases each). V lost 0 bases to trimming and J lost 12 bases, with 19 bases between them. Germline CDR1 SGHRS, CDR2 YFSETQ. The CDR3 has 14 amino acids. CDR3 in DNA: TGCGCCAGCAGCTTGGCCGGGACGGAATCGGCACGGTACTTC. Protein product: CASSLAGTESARYF.

The gene calls are TRBV12-3 or TRBV12-4 and TRBJ2-5; the match to TRBD1 covers 9 bases. The CDR3 consists of 14 residues. V lost 5 bases to trimming and J lost 5 bases; unmatched junction nucleotides: 6. The CDR3 bases are TGTGCCAGCAGTCTCCGGACAGGGGCGGAGACCCAGTACTTC. Translated, it gives CASSLRTGAETQYF.

J is TRBJ2-1 and V is TRBV29-1; D is unclear. There are 12 residues in the CDR3. V was trimmed by 6 bases and J by 1 base, leaving 7 bases between them. Germline V gene data show CDR1 as SQVTM and CDR2 as ANQGSEA. CDR3 region: CSVDASYNEQFF. As DNA, the CDR3 is TGCAGCGTGGACGCATCCTACAATGAGCAGTTCTTC.

This clonotype turned up a few times. The chain is built from TRBV5-1 and TRBJ2-7; a weak D match, TRBD2 (6 bases). With 4 bases removed from V and 6 bases from J, the gap between germline ends came to 17 bases. Looked up from germline, CDR1 is SGHRS and CDR2 is YFSETQ. This CDR3 comprises 14 residues. In DNA form, the CDR3 reads TGCGCCAGCAGCAAGGACTTCCCCGGGGGCGAGCAGTACTTC. As protein: CASSKDFPGGEQYF.

The chain carries TRBV5-1 and TRBJ2-7; maybe TRBD2 (6 bases). The DNA end lines up better with TRBJ2-5; the J call may be wrong. Per the germline V gene, CDR1 is SGHRS and CDR2 is YFSETQ. There are 15 residues in the CDR3. CDR3 DNA sequence: TGCGCCAGCAGCTTGGCCGGGACGGGGGTAGAGACCCAGTACTTC. Protein product: CASSLAGTGVETQYF.